A selection of T cell receptor beta chains follows, all from one sample in a study of shared clonotypes between healthy human individuals. Sequencing used immunoSEQ multiplex PCR; TCRdb keeps in-frame clones, though not all of them. The repertoire holds a few million clones, with approximately 92% as singletons. Material for sequencing was naive CD4+ T cells sorted from blood. The receptors were sampled from a man aged 18-30 years in good health. The conserved cysteine and the conserved F or W are not part of the CDR3 here.

J gene,V gene,CDR3 protein
TRBJ2-3,TRBV4-1,ASSQYRSSGPTRGHTDTQY
TRBJ2-5,TRBV11-3,ASSPLGVETQY
TRBJ2-3,TRBV5-1,ASSLLAGGLGTQY
TRBJ2-4,TRBV5-6,ASSLSEQGDIQY
TRBJ1-2,TRBV15,ATSTTIGTANYGYT
TRBJ1-3,TRBV9,ASSVGGTNPTGNTIY
TRBJ2-1,TRBV9,ASSVASAVEEQF
TRBJ2-6,TRBV6-5,ASSSGGTLGANVLT
TRBJ2-3,TRBV4-1,ASSPTGISTDTQY
TRBJ2-7,TRBV21-1,ANWRTGGREQY
TRBJ2-7,TRBV5-6,ASSTLPRGTYEQY
TRBJ1-4,TRBV5-1,ASTRGSATNEKLF
TRBJ2-7,TRBV6-1,ASSYPSGGSYEQY
TRBJ1-6,TRBV11-2,ASSLGVKGGNSPLH
TRBJ2-5,TRBV5-1,ASSFASGQETQY
TRBJ2-1,TRBV7-6,ASSSLGTGAGEQF
TRBJ1-1,TRBV7-9,ASSTDGGDEAF
TRBJ2-7,TRBV5-4,ASSLGTGSSYEQY
TRBJ2-7,TRBV19,ASKSSGVSSYEQY
TRBJ2-2,TRBV5-1,ASSLAWLGATGELF